This TCR beta chain derives from a study of cytomegalovirus exposure and HLA in healthy donors. V shed 7 bases, J shed 5 bases, and the junction held 9 bases outside the gene matches. Germline V gene sequence: CDR1 MNHEY, CDR2 SMNVEV (reference sequence). The CDR3 totals 14 residues. The PCR made use of 60 Vbeta and 13 Jbeta primers. Produced via immunoSEQ multiplex PCR; TCRdb's table is partial and in-frame only. The table has roughly 120,000 clones, around 74% seen once; the top ten hold around 3.9%. This receptor was identified in a woman in her forties or fifties in good health and CMV-seropositive. The chain combines TRBV27 with TRBJ2-3; 7 bases agree with TRBD1. The sequenced sample consisted of PBMCs. CDR3 nucleotides: TGTGCCAGCATAAAAGGGGGCGTTGGAGATACGCAGTATTTT. It is translated as CASIKGGVGDTQYF.